Listed below are T cell receptor beta chains from one sample, sequenced in a study of neurological immune-mediated disorders. TCRdb re-called the 5' RACE reads through MiXCR, storing one row per CDR3 protein. This sample yields some 48,000 distinct CDR3 sequences, of which over 9% are seen a single time; 21% belongs to the top ten. Source material: PBMCs. These receptors all stem from a woman in her thirties or forties with HTLV-1-associated myelopathy (HAM/TSP). Each CDR3 is given with its conserved first and last residue. The order of the fields is V gene, clone size, J gene, D gene, CDR3 protein, CDR3 DNA. D genes are given only for firm matches. Clone size appears in some rows only: once, few, many, or a class for an expanded clone.

TRBV9	many	TRBJ2-3	.	CASSLLQGDTQYF	TGTGCCAGCAGCCTCCTGCAGGGAGATACGCAGTATTTT
TRBV12-3/TRBV12-4	many	TRBJ1-4	.	CASSLQGNEKLFF	TGTGCCAGCAGTTTACAGGGGAATGAAAAACTGTTTTTT
TRBV12-3/TRBV12-4	.	TRBJ1-1	.	CASNRGTRSLNTEAFF	TGTGCCAGCAACCGAGGGACACGGAGTTTGAACACTGAAGCTTTCTTT
TRBV12-3/TRBV12-4	many	TRBJ1-2	.	CASSLVAGAPASNYGYTF	TGTGCCAGCAGTTTGGTAGCGGGGGCCCCCGCCTCTAACTATGGCTACACCTTC
TRBV4-1	many	TRBJ2-5	.	CASSQDRGTLLEAQYF	TGCGCCAGCAGCCAAGACAGGGGAACCCTATTGGAGGCCCAGTACTTC
TRBV28	many	TRBJ1-6	TRBD1	CASSPPGQGVGALHF	TGTGCCAGCAGTCCCCCGGGACAGGGAGTCGGGGCCCTCCACTTT
TRBV6-5	many	TRBJ2-3	TRBD1	CASSRGQGADTQYF	TGTGCCAGCAGTCGTGGACAGGGGGCAGATACGCAGTATTTT
TRBV7-9	many	TRBJ1-5	.	CASSQDSNQPQHF	TGTGCCAGCAGCCAGGACAGCAATCAGCCCCAGCATTTT
TRBV20-1	few	TRBJ2-1	TRBD1	CSATQYQGENEQFF	TGCAGTGCTACCCAATACCAGGGGGAGAATGAGCAGTTCTTC
TRBV28	many	TRBJ1-2	TRBD1	CASSSGTGGGNGYTF	TGTGCCAGCAGTTCCGGGACAGGGGGCGGGAATGGCTACACCTTC
TRBV24-1	many	TRBJ2-5	TRBD1	CATSDPGQGSQETQYF	TGTGCCACCAGTGATCCGGGACAGGGTTCCCAAGAGACCCAGTACTTC
TRBV14	many	TRBJ2-4	.	CASSRPGVGRAKNIQYF	TGTGCCAGCAGCCGACCCGGGGTGGGGCGGGCCAAAAACATTCAGTACTTC
TRBV5-5	many	TRBJ1-5	.	CASSTNSNQPQHF	TGTGCCAGCAGCACGAATAGCAATCAGCCCCAGCATTTT
TRBV20-1	many	TRBJ2-1	TRBD2	CSARPSSGGYNEQFF	TGCAGTGCTAGACCCTCTAGCGGGGGTTACAATGAGCAGTTCTTC
TRBV12-3/TRBV12-4	many	TRBJ2-3	TRBD2	CASSWTSGGIRGTDTQYF	TGTGCCAGCTCGTGGACTAGCGGGGGGATCCGGGGCACAGATACGCAGTATTTT
TRBV7-9	many	TRBJ1-1	.	CASSLDRTGMDTEAFF	TGTGCCAGCAGCTTAGACCGGACGGGAATGGACACTGAAGCTTTCTTT
TRBV4-3	many	TRBJ2-1	TRBD2	CASSQDPVLAGVIGNEQFF	TGCGCCAGCAGCCAAGACCCCGTACTAGCGGGGGTTATAGGCAATGAGCAGTTCTTC
TRBV18	.	TRBJ2-1	TRBD1	CANSPNWGTGVNEQFF	TGTGCCAACTCACCCAATTGGGGGACAGGAGTCAATGAGCAGTTCTTC
TRBV6-6	few	TRBJ1-3	TRBD1	CASRITGVRSSGNTIYF	TGTGCCAGCAGAATAACAGGGGTGAGGAGCTCTGGAAACACCATATATTTT
TRBV5-1	many	TRBJ2-1	TRBD1	CASSGRGSTGGNEQFF	TGCGCCAGCAGCGGCAGGGGATCGACAGGGGGAAATGAGCAGTTCTTC
TRBV4-1	many	TRBJ1-1	.	CASSRYGENTEAFF	TGCGCCAGCAGCCGATATGGGGAGAACACTGAAGCTTTCTTT
TRBV14	many	TRBJ2-1	TRBD2	CASSQDSIGLAGGNEQFF	TGTGCCAGCAGCCAAGATTCGATAGGACTAGCGGGGGGAAATGAGCAGTTCTTC
TRBV2	.	TRBJ2-1	.	CASSPPGGGPYNEQFF	TGTGCCAGCAGCCCCCCAGGGGGGGGGCCGTACAATGAGCAGTTCTTC
TRBV5-1	many	TRBJ1-1	.	CASSLQGETEAFF	TGCGCCAGCAGCTTGCAGGGCGAGACTGAAGCTTTCTTT
TRBV20-1	many	TRBJ1-6	.	CSARDSFHSPLHF	TGCAGTGCTAGGGACAGTTTCCATTCACCCCTCCACTTT
TRBV12-3/TRBV12-4	many	TRBJ2-7	TRBD1	CASRGLTGPHEQYF	TGTGCCAGCAGGGGGCTGACAGGGCCCCACGAGCAGTACTTC
TRBV6-2/TRBV6-3	many	TRBJ1-5	TRBD1	CASSRQGAWNQPQHF	TGTGCCAGCAGTCGACAGGGGGCATGGAATCAGCCCCAGCATTTT
TRBV7-2	.	TRBJ2-7	TRBD1	CASNSPGTGFGEQYF	TGTGCCAGCAACTCCCCCGGGACAGGGTTTGGCGAGCAGTACTTC
TRBV10-2	many	TRBJ1-1	.	CASSEGDPLNTEAFF	TGCGCCAGCAGTGAAGGGGACCCACTGAACACTGAAGCTTTCTTT
TRBV20-1	many	TRBJ1-1	TRBD1	CSAGQGAQNTEAFF	TGCAGTGCAGGACAGGGGGCTCAGAACACTGAAGCTTTCTTT
TRBV12-3/TRBV12-4	many	TRBJ2-7	.	CASSSTVSYEQYF	TGTGCCAGCAGTTCCACCGTATCCTACGAGCAGTACTTC
TRBV5-1	many	TRBJ2-3	.	CASRSGRASTDTQYF	TGCGCCAGCAGATCCGGCCGAGCGAGCACAGATACGCAGTATTTT
TRBV5-1	many	TRBJ1-1	.	CASSLGQTNTEAFF	TGCGCCAGCAGCTTGGGACAGACCAACACTGAAGCTTTCTTT
TRBV28	many	TRBJ2-3	.	CASSQFRQLITDTQYF	TGTGCCAGCAGTCAGTTTCGACAGTTAATCACAGATACGCAGTATTTT
TRBV6-5	many	TRBJ2-3	.	CASSRSGSTDTQYF	TGTGCCAGCAGTCGAAGCGGATCCACAGATACGCAGTATTTT
TRBV10-3	.	TRBJ1-5	.	CAISESSYLMVKPQHF	TGTGCCATCAGTGAGTCGTCTTACCTAATGGTAAAGCCCCAGCACTTT
TRBV10-3	.	TRBJ2-7	.	CAISQTSYEQYF	TGTGCCATCAGTCAGACTAGCTACGAGCAGTACTTC
TRBV29-1	many	TRBJ2-3	.	CSVGRNRADTQYF	TGCAGCGTTGGACGCAACAGGGCAGATACGCAGTATTTT
TRBV5-1	many	TRBJ2-3	.	CASSPGVDTQYF	TGCGCCAGCAGTCCAGGGGTAGATACGCAGTATTTT
TRBV5-1	many	TRBJ2-1	TRBD1	CASSLAGGEQFF	TGCGCCAGCAGCTTGGCAGGGGGTGAGCAGTTCTTC
TRBV6-5	few	TRBJ2-5	.	CASSYSRVAPRTQYF	TGTGCCAGCAGTTACTCTCGAGTAGCCCCTCGGACCCAGTACTTC
TRBV11-2	many	TRBJ2-3	.	CASSSTTDTQYF	TGTGCCAGCAGCTCGACCACAGATACGCAGTATTTT
TRBV28	many	TRBJ2-7	.	CASNQFTGRPF	TGTGCCAGCAACCAGTTCACCGGGCGACCCTTC
TRBV11-2	few	TRBJ2-7	.	CASSLGGPGDVEQYF	TGTGCCAGCAGCTTGGGGGGGCCCGGCGATGTCGAGCAGTACTTC
TRBV10-3	many	TRBJ1-2	TRBD1	CAIRPGQGRSNYGYTF	TGTGCCATCAGGCCGGGACAGGGGAGATCTAACTATGGCTACACCTTC
TRBV11-2	many	TRBJ2-6	.	CASSPTTVPGANVLTF	TGTGCCAGCAGCCCAACGACAGTGCCCGGGGCCAACGTCCTGACTTTC
TRBV6-2/TRBV6-3	many	TRBJ2-1	TRBD2	CASRLAVYNEQFF	TGTGCCAGCAGGCTAGCGGTCTACAATGAGCAGTTCTTC
TRBV12-3/TRBV12-4	many	TRBJ2-1	.	CASSPSSGQFF	TGTGCCAGCAGTCCCTCGAGTGGGCAGTTCTTC
TRBV29-1	many	TRBJ2-3	.	CSVALRASDTQYF	TGCAGCGTGGCCCTGCGGGCCTCAGATACGCAGTATTTT
TRBV4-1	.	TRBJ1-6	.	CASSQGGVYNSPLHF	TGCGCCAGCAGCCAAGGGGGAGTCTATAATTCACCCCTCCACTTT
TRBV15	.	TRBJ1-1	.	CATSPTSSTEAFF	TGTGCCACCAGCCCAACCTCGAGCACTGAAGCTTTCTTT
TRBV5-5	many	TRBJ1-1	.	CASSLRGNTEAFF	TGTGCCAGCAGCTTGCGGGGAAACACTGAAGCTTTCTTT
TRBV12-3/TRBV12-4	many	TRBJ1-3	.	CASSPPGNTIYF	TGTGCCAGCAGTCCCCCGGGAAACACCATATATTTT
TRBV20-1	.	TRBJ1-2	.	CSIGTYLGYTF	TGCAGTATTGGGACCTATTTAGGCTACACCTTC
TRBV5-1	many	TRBJ2-7	.	CASSFQGSSYEQYF	TGCGCCAGCAGCTTCCAGGGGAGCTCCTACGAGCAGTACTTC
TRBV7-6	many	TRBJ2-2	.	CASSLRLPGALRELFF	TGTGCCAGCAGCTTACGACTGCCGGGGGCCCTCCGGGAGCTGTTTTTT
TRBV3-1	.	TRBJ1-2	TRBD1	CASSQDPRGDYGYTF	TGTGCCAGCAGCCAAGATCCCAGGGGGGATTATGGCTACACCTTC
TRBV27	many	TRBJ1-4	.	CASSPYGGEKLFF	TGTGCCAGCAGTCCCTATGGGGGTGAAAAACTGTTTTTT